The entry below gives a single TCR beta chain sequence along with its context. Its target is unknown. These data are taken from a study of siplizumab effects on memory and regulatory T cells. Findings and limits, study-wide: Contribution to the alloresponse seemed major for naive T cells, which also seemed more diverse than memory cells.

This CDR3 region has 13 residues. With 7 bases clipped from V and 4 bases from J, the junction kept 4 bases outside the gene matches. CDR1 is MGHDK and CDR2 is SYGVNS in the germline V gene. Measured with immunoSEQ multiplex PCR; TCRdb has only the in-frame clones, and not every one. The sample lists fewer than 120,000 clones; roughly 92% were seen once. The chain joins TRBV25-1 to TRBJ2-1, with 7 bases matching TRBD1. The sample was CD4+ T cells sorted from blood. The clonotype originates from a human donor in good health. The CDR3 coding sequence is TGTGCCAGCACCGAGGGACAGTACAATGAGCAGTTCTTC. It specifies CASTEGQYNEQFF. Together with reference TRBV25-1 and TRBJ2-1, the CDR3 gives the full variable domain: EADIYQTPRYLVIGTGKKITLECSQTMGHDKMYWYQQDPGMELHLIHYSYGVNSTEKGDLSSESTVSRIRTEHFPLTLESARPSHTSQYLCASTEGQYNEQFFGPGTRLTVL.